This TCR beta chain was obtained from a study of molecular identifiers for immune sequencing clone quantification. TCRdb processed the PCR reads anew with MiXCR; each CDR3 protein has one entry. The sample contains around 43,000 distinct CDR3 sequences, 15% to 20% of which appear only once. The ends lost 5 bases at V and 2 bases at J; junction bases unmatched: 7. The CDR3 length is 16 residues. Germline CDR1 SNHLY, CDR2 FYNNEI. This clonotype has just a few counts. This TCR came from a human donor in good health. Some libraries in this study had Jurkat cell RNA spiked in. The V gene is TRBV2, the J gene TRBJ1-3; 9 bases are a match to TRBD1. Sample: naive CD8+ T cells from blood, with Jurkat cell RNA spiked in. Subset in this sample: FACS-sorted CD8+CD4-CCR7+CD45RA+ naive T cells. Written as DNA, the CDR3 is TGTGCCAGCAGTTCTGACAGGGGGTATGCTGGAAACACCATATATTTT. Translation: CASSSDRGYAGNTIYF.